This T cell receptor beta chain was recovered during a study of cytomegalovirus exposure and HLA in healthy donors. Study background: The Caucasian-associated ancestry cluster held less than 85% of approximately 400 genotyped donors. Study outcomes and limitations: The classifier was said to identify cytomegalovirus status with high specificity and sensitivity.

V was clipped by 3 bases and J by 9 bases; unmatched bases: 6. CDR3 length: 14 residues. In germline, CDR1 is KGHSH, CDR2 LQKENI. Comment on this clone: Its antigen is unidentified.

PCR employed 60 Vbeta and 13 Jbeta primers. Clones were sequenced by immunoSEQ multiplex PCR, and TCRdb holds only the in-frame ones, with some missing. The sample consists of roughly 200,000 clones, approximately 79% of them appearing once. The gene calls are TRBV18 and TRBJ2-1, with 9 bases aligning to TRBD1. Input material: PBMCs. The TCR comes from a girl aged 5 to 17 in good health and CMV-seropositive. CDR3 nucleotides: TGTGCCAGCTCACCGGTACAGGGGGCAGGTGAGCAGTTCTTC. Its protein is CASSPVQGAGEQFF.